The rows below give T cell receptor beta chains drawn from one sample of a study of molecular identifiers for immune sequencing clone quantification. TCRdb redid the calling of the PCR reads with MiXCR, one entry per CDR3 protein. The sample records under 350,000 distinct CDR3 sequences, roughly a quarter being singletons. The sequencing sample was made of naive CD8+ T cells from blood, with Jurkat cell RNA spiked in. The receptors were sampled from a human donor in good health. Some libraries in this study had Jurkat cell RNA spiked in. Each CDR3 is given with its conserved first and last residue. Fields, in order: J gene, clone size, D gene, V gene, CDR3 protein, CDR3 DNA. The D gene is left open where the match is weak. Rows may omit the clone size; those that give it use once, few, many or a size class.

TRBJ2-3	many	.	TRBV15	CATSRVARGAVSVTQYF	TGTGCCACCAGCAGAGTCGCTAGGGGCGCGGTATCTGTGACGCAGTATTTT
TRBJ1-1	.	.	TRBV4-3	CASSQSVGGTGAFF	TGCGCCAGCAGCCAATCGGTGGGGGGAACTGGAGCTTTCTTT
TRBJ1-1	.	.	TRBV25-1	CASSAGTDTEAFF	TGTGCCAGCAGTGCCGGGACGGACACTGAAGCTTTCTTT
TRBJ2-7	many	.	TRBV5-4	CASSLLLDEQYF	TGTGCCAGCAGCTTGTTACTGGACGAGCAGTACTTC
TRBJ1-3	few	.	TRBV12-3/TRBV12-4	CASSYSGDSGNTIYF	TGTGCCAGCAGTTATTCAGGGGACTCTGGAAACACCATATATTTT
TRBJ1-1	few	.	TRBV4-1	CASSQAMAGDTEAFF	TGCGCCAGCAGCCAAGCTATGGCAGGGGACACTGAAGCTTTCTTT
TRBJ2-2	few	.	TRBV7-8	CASRRQSNTGELFF	TGTGCCAGCAGACGACAGTCGAACACCGGGGAGCTGTTTTTT
TRBJ2-7	few	TRBD2	TRBV9	CASSVVSGGPAEQYF	TGTGCCAGCAGCGTAGTGTCGGGAGGGCCCGCCGAGCAGTACTTC
TRBJ2-7	.	.	TRBV5-1	CASSQQGFGEQYF	TGCGCCAGCAGCCAACAGGGATTTGGCGAGCAGTACTTC
TRBJ2-7	few	.	TRBV28	CASSFRRSINYEQYF	TGTGCCAGCAGTTTTCGGCGTTCCATCAACTACGAGCAGTACTTC
TRBJ2-7	many	.	TRBV27	CASSLSPVSHEQYF	TGTGCCAGCAGTTTATCGCCCGTTTCTCACGAGCAGTACTTC
TRBJ2-7	few	.	TRBV20-1	CSARDLLGATYEQYF	TGCAGTGCTAGAGATCTTTTGGGGGCAACCTACGAGCAGTACTTC
TRBJ1-5	.	.	TRBV28	CASLTPRGGGGQPQHF	TGTGCCAGTCTAACCCCTCGGGGTGGCGGGGGTCAGCCCCAGCATTTT
TRBJ2-7	.	TRBD2	TRBV7-2	CASSLPSSGASSYEQYF	TGTGCCAGCAGCCTGCCTTCTAGCGGGGCTAGCTCCTACGAGCAGTACTTC
TRBJ1-1	few	TRBD1	TRBV3-1	CASSQDQGALNTEAFF	TGTGCCAGCAGCCAAGATCAGGGGGCCTTGAACACTGAAGCTTTCTTT
TRBJ2-3	many	TRBD1	TRBV7-2	CASSREAGQGWYF	TGTGCCAGCAGCCGAGAGGCCGGACAGGGGTGGTATTTT
TRBJ1-5	many	.	TRBV12-3/TRBV12-4	CAAGEGDQPQHF	TGTGCCGCCGGCGAAGGAGATCAGCCCCAGCATTTT
TRBJ1-5	once	.	TRBV19	CAARGGYQPQHF	TGTGCCGCCCGAGGGGGGTATCAGCCCCAGCATTTT
TRBJ1-2	.	.	TRBV29-1	CSVTIDSRDKPWANYGYTF	TGCAGCGTCACCATTGATTCCCGTGACAAACCATGGGCTAACTATGGCTACACCTTC
TRBJ1-2	.	TRBD1	TRBV9	CASSDMDRGLDYDNYGYTF	TGTGCCAGCAGCGATATGGACAGGGGGCTCGATTACGATAACTATGGCTACACCTTC
TRBJ2-1	.	TRBD2	TRBV18	CASSPHGGTHEARTDEQFF	TGTGCCAGCTCACCACACGGGGGGACCCACGAGGCCAGGACGGATGAGCAGTTCTTC
TRBJ2-3	.	TRBD1	TRBV4-1	CASSQWTGTDTRYF	TGCGCCAGCAGCCAGTGGACAGGGACAGATACGCGGTATTTT
TRBJ2-7	.	TRBD2	TRBV3-1	CASSQDITSGGAYEQYF	TGTGCCAGCAGCCAAGACATCACTAGCGGGGGGGCCTACGAGCAGTACTTC
TRBJ2-3	.	.	TRBV28	CAGSLYTDTQYF	TGTGCCGGCAGTCTGTACACAGATACGCAGTATTTT
TRBJ2-1	.	.	TRBV6-2/TRBV6-3	CARSPGPYAQFF	TGTGCCCGCAGTCCCGGGCCTTATGCGCAGTTCTTC
TRBJ2-3	.	TRBD1	TRBV20-1	CSARDRTGPPDTQYF	TGCAGTGCTAGAGATCGGACAGGTCCCCCAGATACGCAGTATTTT
TRBJ2-7	many	TRBD2	TRBV27	CASSFNGVAGEPQYF	TGTGCCAGCAGTTTCAATGGTGTAGCGGGGGAGCCGCAGTACTTC
TRBJ2-7	many	.	TRBV20-1	CSALGIADSEQYF	TGCAGTGCTTTGGGGATTGCGGACAGCGAGCAGTACTTC